This T cell receptor (beta chain) appears in the sequencing data of a study of blood T cell repertoires in COVID-19. Whole-study context: Samples came from the United States, Italy and Spain, spanning acute and convalescent COVID-19. T cells, B-cell-depleted T cells, or PBMCs provided the cDNA or gDNA that served as material.

Per the study methods: Counts of nucleated cells, estimated from reference gene primer amplification, were obtained. Measured with immunoSEQ multiplex PCR; TCRdb has only the in-frame clones, and not every one. From that table come the V and J calls and clone size; the DNA was used to work out D and trimming. The sample lists under 300,000 clones, roughly 90% occurring once. Between the trimmed V and J ends, which lost 1 base and 2 bases, there was a span of 6 bases. Germline assignment: CDR1 SGDLS and CDR2 YYNGEE. This CDR3 contains 13 residues. The source material was peripheral blood. The origin of this receptor is a man aged 55 to 69 with acute or convalescent COVID-19. The chain recombines TRBV9 with TRBJ2-5; D unresolved. CDR3 bases: TGTGCCAGCAGCGTAAATCAGCAAGAGACCCAGTACTTC. This sequence encodes CASSVNQQETQYF.